This TCR beta chain was sequenced during a study of blood T cell repertoires in COVID-19. Study in general: PBMCs, B-cell-depleted T cells, or T cells were the source of the cDNA or gDNA that made up the material.

In Seattle, patients joined the study during active infection and were tracked longitudinally. Assay: immunoSEQ multiplex PCR; the TCRdb copy retains only in-frame clones and omits some. The data show fewer than 300,000 clones, 65% to 90% seen once. Sequencing was performed on peripheral blood. This clonotype was obtained from a man aged 50 or older with COVID-19, enrolled during active disease.

The DNA for the CDR3 is TGCGCCAGCAGCTTGGCCGGGTTGGTAGGTTTCTCTGGAAACACCATATATTTT. Protein: CASSLAGLVGFSGNTIYF. This rearrangement joins TRBV5-1 to TRBJ1-3; D not resolved. Germline loops: CDR1 SGHRS, CDR2 YFSETQ. The V end lost 0 bases, the J end lost 0 bases, and 16 bases lay between the germline ends. The CDR3 runs to 18 residues.